This entry concerns a single T cell receptor beta chain. What this receptor recognizes is not known. Base qualities are not at hand, and no much larger clone is one base apart. This specimen's time point label, interpreted: baseline, week 1 (first vaccination visit). This specimen's treatment or condition label, interpreted: pre-vaccination baseline after standard-of-care therapy. Newly diagnosed WHO grade 3 or 4 IDH1-mutant astrocytomas showing loss of nuclear ATRX were present in the donors. The samples were drawn from NOA16, a multicentre, single-arm, open-label phase I trial in Germany that tested a mutant IDH1 peptide vaccine in humans for the first time. Blood drawn at visit V03 was used as the baseline sample for immunogenicity testing. Genomic DNA for TCRB sequencing was extracted from EDTA blood using the DNeasy Blood and Tissue Kit. The record originates from a study of a mutant IDH1 vaccine in newly diagnosed glioma (dated by TCRdb to the early 2020s). Study-level background: Of the 30 or so patients who were treated, about 62% were male and 37.5% were female, and the mean age was around 41 years. Before enrollment, patients had received standard therapy of radiotherapy alone, temozolomide alone, or radiochemotherapy with temozolomide; most received the combination. Peripheral blood samples were drawn at six visits, namely V03 (baseline), V05, V07, V10, V12 and V13. For exploratory analyses, under 30 treated patients had longitudinal TCRB deep sequencing done wherever samples were available. What the work shows at the level of the full study, not this receptor alone: It was noted by the authors that analyses of patient blood samples could not be reproduced owing to sample limitations. Immune responses induced by the vaccine were seen in around 94% of patients across multiple MHC alleles. Availability determined which PBMC samples were chosen for TCRB deep sequencing. No apparent relationship was observed between pseudoprogression and alterations in the top peripheral T cell clonotypes detected by TCRB sequencing.

Libraries were prepared through the immunoSEQ multiplex PCR assay. Rearranged TCR beta chain sequences were amplified using the hsTCRB Kit according to the manufacturer's protocol. TCRB libraries were sequenced on an Illumina MiSeq. The authors' pipeline ran thus. The kit vendor's proprietary platform handled demultiplexing, trimming and gene mapping. The clones in this table, taken by TCRdb from immuneACCESS, are in-frame only. Not every clone is retained; where verified, under half of the shortfall comes from an unresolved V gene, and the cause of the rest is unknown. V, J and clone size were drawn from that table, and D and trimming were deduced from the DNA. In all, the sample holds some 15,000 clones, and about 80% of those were seen once. Of the sample, approximately 11% falls within the top ten clones. The germline V end is reduced by 4 bases and the J end by 6 bases; junction bases left unmatched: 6. CDR1 and CDR2 are read off the germline V gene (reference sequence) as MNHEY and SMNVEV. Inclusive of the bounding cysteine and phenylalanine, the CDR3 is 13 residues long. Here the CDR3 DNA is all that survives: 39 bases in frame from base 1.

This receptor was identified in a man aged 40-49 years with glioma. The sample was PBMCs, taken from a glioma patient treated with radiotherapy, temozolomide or both. The V and J genes are TRBV27 and TRBJ2-7; TRBD2 fits 7 bases in the junction. The CDR3 loop reads CASSSNGGGEQYF. The DNA sequence reads TGTGCCAGCAGTTCTAATGGGGGGGGCGAGCAGTACTTC.